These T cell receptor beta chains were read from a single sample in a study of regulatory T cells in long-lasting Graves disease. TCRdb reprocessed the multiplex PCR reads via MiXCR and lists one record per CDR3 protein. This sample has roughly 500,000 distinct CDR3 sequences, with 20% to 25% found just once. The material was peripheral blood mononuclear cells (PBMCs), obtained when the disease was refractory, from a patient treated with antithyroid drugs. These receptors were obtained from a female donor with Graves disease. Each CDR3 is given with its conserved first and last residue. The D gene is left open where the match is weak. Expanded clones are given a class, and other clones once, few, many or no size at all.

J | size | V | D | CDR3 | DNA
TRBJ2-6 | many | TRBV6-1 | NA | CASSRRPASGANVLTF | TGTGCCAGCAGTCGGAGACCCGCCTCTGGGGCCAACGTCCTGACTTTC
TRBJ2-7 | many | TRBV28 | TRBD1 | CASRHPGTGIYEQYF | TGTGCCAGCAGGCATCCCGGGACAGGGATCTACGAGCAGTACTTC
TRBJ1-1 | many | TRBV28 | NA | CASSGGHRNTEAFF | TGTGCCAGCAGTGGGGGACACAGGAACACTGAAGCTTTCTTT
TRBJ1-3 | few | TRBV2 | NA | CASARLWTASSGNTIYF | TGTGCCAGCGCCCGACTGTGGACAGCCTCCTCTGGAAACACCATATATTTT
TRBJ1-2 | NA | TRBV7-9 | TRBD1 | CASSYGTGERNGYTF | TGTGCCAGCAGCTACGGGACAGGGGAGAGAAATGGCTACACCTTC
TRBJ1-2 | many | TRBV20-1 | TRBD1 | CSARDLQGAYGYTF | TGCAGTGCTAGAGATCTCCAGGGGGCCTATGGCTACACCTTC
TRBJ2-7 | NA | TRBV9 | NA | CASSEGPERAYEQYF | TGTGCCAGCAGTGAGGGACCTGAAAGGGCCTACGAGCAGTACTTC
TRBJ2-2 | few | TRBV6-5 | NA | CASSYSLFTGELFF | TGTGCCAGCAGTTACTCGTTATTCACCGGGGAGCTGTTTTTT
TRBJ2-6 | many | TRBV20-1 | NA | CSARVNSGANVLTF | TGCAGTGCCAGGGTCAACTCTGGGGCCAACGTCCTGACTTTC
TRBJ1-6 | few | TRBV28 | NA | CASSLWKLNSPLHF | TGTGCCAGCAGTTTATGGAAGTTAAATTCACCCCTCCACTTT
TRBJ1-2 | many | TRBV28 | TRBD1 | CASSSGQGAYGYTF | TGTGCCAGCAGTTCGGGACAGGGGGCATATGGCTACACCTTC
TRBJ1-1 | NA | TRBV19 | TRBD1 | CASSMFGGTETGAFF | TGTGCCAGTAGTATGTTTGGAGGGACAGAGACTGGAGCTTTCTTT
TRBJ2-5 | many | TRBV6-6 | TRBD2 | CASSYSIWVGGISYETQYF | TGTGCCAGCAGTTACTCGATTTGGGTGGGAGGGATTTCTTATGAGACCCAGTACTTC
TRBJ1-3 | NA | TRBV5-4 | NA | CASSPGGVGNTIYF | TGTGCCAGCAGCCCTGGGGGGGTTGGAAACACCATATATTTT
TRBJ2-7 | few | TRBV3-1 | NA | CASSQATRGVYEQYF | TGTGCCAGCAGCCAAGCTACCAGGGGAGTCTACGAGCAGTACTTC
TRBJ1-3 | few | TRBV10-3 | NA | CAIGGPSGNTIYF | TGTGCCATCGGTGGGCCTTCTGGAAACACCATATATTTT
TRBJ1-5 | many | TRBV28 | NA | CASSLRLNQPQHF | TGTGCCAGCAGTTTAAGGCTAAATCAGCCCCAGCATTTT
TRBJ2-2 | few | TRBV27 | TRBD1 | CASSARQGGRLGELFF | TGTGCCAGCAGTGCCCGACAGGGGGGACGCTTAGGGGAGCTGTTTTTT
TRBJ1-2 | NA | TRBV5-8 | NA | CATRWGYGYTF | TGTGCCACCCGGTGGGGCTATGGCTACACCTTC
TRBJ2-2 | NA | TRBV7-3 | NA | CASSLVSGNGELFF | TGTGCCAGCAGCTTAGTGTCGGGAAACGGGGAGCTGTTTTTT
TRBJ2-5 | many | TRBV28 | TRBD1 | CASSRPRDSQETQYF | TGTGCCAGCAGTCGCCCCCGGGACAGCCAAGAGACCCAGTACTTC
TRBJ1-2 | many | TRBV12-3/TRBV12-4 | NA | CANWKEGSYGYTF | TGTGCCAACTGGAAGGAAGGGAGTTATGGCTACACCTTC
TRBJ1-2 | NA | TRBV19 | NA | CASSMSPHNYGYTF | TGTGCCAGTAGTATGAGCCCTCATAACTATGGCTACACCTTC
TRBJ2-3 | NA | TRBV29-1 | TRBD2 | CSVEIAGDTDTQYF | TGCAGCGTTGAAATAGCGGGAGACACAGATACGCAGTATTTT
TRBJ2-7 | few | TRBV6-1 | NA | CASNRPGSPYEQYF | TGTGCCAGCAATCGCCCGGGCAGCCCCTACGAGCAGTACTTC
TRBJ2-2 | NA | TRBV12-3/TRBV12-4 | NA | CASSYPRDPGELFF | TGTGCCAGCAGTTACCCCAGGGACCCCGGGGAGCTGTTTTTT
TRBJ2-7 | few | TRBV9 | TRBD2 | CASSVSGLARTWEQYF | TGTGCCAGCAGCGTATCTGGACTAGCTCGAACGTGGGAGCAGTACTTC
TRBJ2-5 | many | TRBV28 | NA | CASTQTGDPRAEETQYF | TGTGCCAGCACCCAAACCGGGGACCCGCGGGCCGAGGAGACCCAGTACTTC
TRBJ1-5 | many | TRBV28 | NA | CASSFQDYSNQPQHF | TGTGCCAGCAGTTTTCAGGACTATAGCAATCAGCCCCAGCATTTT
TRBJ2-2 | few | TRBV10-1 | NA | CASRDGNTGELFF | TGCGCCAGCCGGGACGGGAACACCGGGGAGCTGTTTTTT
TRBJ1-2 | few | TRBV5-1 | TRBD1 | CTSSARTGYGYTF | TGCACCAGCAGTGCCCGGACAGGCTATGGCTACACCTTC
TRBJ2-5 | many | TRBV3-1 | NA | CASSPSTQETQYF | TGTGCCAGCAGCCCCTCAACCCAAGAGACCCAGTACTTC
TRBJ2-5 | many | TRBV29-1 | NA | CSVPSWELGQETQYF | TGCAGCGTCCCCAGCTGGGAGCTGGGGCAAGAGACCCAGTACTTC
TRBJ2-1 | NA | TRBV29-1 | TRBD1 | CSGDRYNEQFF | TGCAGCGGGGACAGGTACAATGAGCAGTTCTTC
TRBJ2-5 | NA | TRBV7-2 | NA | CASSLADVETQYF | TGTGCCAGCAGCTTAGCAGATGTAGAGACCCAGTACTTC
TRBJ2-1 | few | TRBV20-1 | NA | CSARDKTNEQFF | TGCAGTGCTAGAGATAAGACGAATGAGCAGTTCTTC
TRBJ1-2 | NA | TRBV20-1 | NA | CSARVTGRSNYGYTF | TGCAGTGCTAGAGTTACAGGCCGCAGTAACTATGGCTACACCTTC
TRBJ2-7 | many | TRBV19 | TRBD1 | CASSNTGTGYYEQYF | TGTGCCAGTAGTAACACCGGGACAGGATATTACGAGCAGTACTTC
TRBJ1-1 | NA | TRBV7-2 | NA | CASSLARIAAFF | TGTGCCAGCAGCTTAGCTAGGATAGCGGCTTTCTTT
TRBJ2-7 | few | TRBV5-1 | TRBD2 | CASSPVLSGSGYEQYF | TGCGCCAGCAGCCCGGTCCTTAGCGGGAGCGGTTACGAGCAGTACTTC
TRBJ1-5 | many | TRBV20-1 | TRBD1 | CSASYDRGDQPQHF | TGCAGTGCTAGTTACGACAGGGGCGATCAGCCCCAGCATTTT
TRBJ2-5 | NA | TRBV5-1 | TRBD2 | CASSLAGTTGTQYF | TGCGCCAGCAGCTTGGCCGGGACTACCGGGACCCAGTACTTC
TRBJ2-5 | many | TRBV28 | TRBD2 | CASSSSGGAQETQYF | TGTGCCAGCAGTTCTAGCGGGGGGGCCCAAGAGACCCAGTACTTC
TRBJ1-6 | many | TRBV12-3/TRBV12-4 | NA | CASSNRLPIFGSPLHF | TGTGCCAGCAGTAACCGCTTGCCGATCTTTGGATCACCCCTCCACTTT
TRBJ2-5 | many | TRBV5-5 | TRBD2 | CASSSHGTKKGETQYF | TGTGCCAGCAGCTCCCACGGGACTAAGAAGGGAGAGACCCAGTACTTC